Each of the 32 T cell receptor beta chains below was sequenced from the same sample in a study of shared clonotypes between healthy human individuals. Sequenced by immunoSEQ multiplex PCR; TCRdb stores in-frame clones only, minus some. The table includes some 500,000 clones, 90% to 97% detected once. Material for sequencing was naive CD4+ T cells sorted from blood. Regarding subset: CD45RA+ positively selected. These receptors all stem from a woman aged 25 to 45 in good health.

This chain links TRBV2 with TRBJ2-7, with a possible D match to TRBD1 (7 bases). CDR1 is SNHLY, CDR2 FYNNEI, per germline. The CDR3 loop spans 13 amino acids. Trimming took 7 bases from V and 2 from J, leaving 12 bases between them. The CDR3 region is CASIRGTAYEQYF. CDR3 bases: TGTGCCAGCATCCGGGGGACAGCCTACGAGCAGTACTTC.

This chain links TRBV4-1 with TRBJ2-1; 10 positions agree with TRBD2. The CDR3 runs 14 residues. CDR1 MGHRA and CDR2 YSYEKL come from the germline V gene. The J segment lost 6 bases and the V segment lost 5 bases, leaving 4 bases of the junction unmatched. Written as DNA, the CDR3 is TGCGCCAGCAGCGCGACTAGCGGGCGCAATGAGCAGTTCTTC. Protein: CASSATSGRNEQFF.

This chain uses TRBV28 with TRBJ2-7, with 7 bases matching TRBD1. The CDR3 consists of 16 residues. The germline V gene encodes CDR1 MDHEN and CDR2 SYDVKM. After removal of 4 bases from V and 1 base from J, the junction contained 10 bases not matched to a gene. CDR3 DNA sequence: TGTGCCAGCAGTTGGACCAACAGGGGTCGGTCCTACGAGCAGTACTTC. It encodes CASSWTNRGRSYEQYF.

The chain employs TRBV30 and TRBJ2-7; 11 nucleotides align to TRBD2. Unmatched junction bases numbered 7, after V lost 6 bases and J lost 3 bases. CDR3 length equals 14 residues. CDR1 is GTSNPN, CDR2 SVGIG, per germline (reference sequence). CDR3 protein: CACTGTSGHYEQYF. The CDR3 DNA reads TGTGCCTGTACCGGGACTAGCGGCCACTACGAGCAGTACTTC.

This chain links TRBV11-2 with TRBJ2-2, with TRBD2 matching 10 bases. Germline values: CDR1 SGHAT, CDR2 FQNNGV. V gave up 6 bases and J gave up 7 bases; unmatched junction bases: 8. The CDR3 consists of 15 residues. CDR3 DNA sequence: TGTGCCAGCAGTGGGGCTAGCGGGAGCCGCGGGGAGCTGTTTTTT. As protein: CASSGASGSRGELFF.

In DNA, the CDR3 is TGTGCCAGCAGCCAGTCAGGGAAGCAGCCCCAGCATTTT. Translated, it gives CASSQSGKQPQHF. This chain links TRBV14 with TRBJ1-5; D is possibly TRBD1 (5 bases). CDR1 and CDR2 (germline): SGHDN, FVKESK. The CDR3 is 13 residues long. V dropped 3 bases and J dropped 7 bases, with 10 bases sitting between them.

This clone was recorded once. Other DNA sequences within the sample encode an identical CDR3. The chain uses TRBV28 and TRBJ1-1, with unresolved D. The germline V gene encodes CDR1 MDHEN and CDR2 SYDVKM. V lost 6 bases and J 4 bases, leaving 9 bases between the germline ends. CDR3 length: 12 residues. CDR3 loop: CASSLLGTEAFF. CDR3 sequence (DNA): TGTGCCAGCAGCCTGTTAGGCACTGAAGCTTTCTTT.

The chain links TRBV6-5 to TRBJ1-4, with 8 bases matching TRBD1. The CDR3 covers 14 residues. From germline, CDR1 is MNHEY and CDR2 SVGAGI. J was trimmed by 8 bases and V by 2 bases; bases with no gene match: 4. The CDR3 region is CASSYDRGGEKLFF. In DNA form, the CDR3 reads TGTGCCAGCAGTTACGACAGGGGCGGAGAAAAACTGTTTTTT.

The V and J genes are TRBV4-1 and TRBJ1-2; TRBD1 matches 11 bases. The V and J ends lost 1 base and 8 bases, in that order; junction bases with no gene match: 6. Germline V gene sequence: CDR1 MGHRA, CDR2 YSYEKL. The CDR3 runs to 15 residues. The CDR3 here is CASSQGTGGLRGYTF. The CDR3 DNA follows: TGCGCCAGCAGCCAAGGGACAGGGGGCTTGAGAGGCTACACCTTC.

The chain uses TRBV5-1 and TRBJ1-1; 7 bases are shared with TRBD1. Germline CDR1 is SGHRS and CDR2 is YFSETQ. With V trimmed by 4 bases and J by 0 bases, 6 bases remained unmatched. The CDR3 loop spans 15 amino acids. The CDR3 DNA reads TGCGCCAGCAGCCTGAGACAGGGATTGAACACTGAAGCTTTCTTT. Its translation is CASSLRQGLNTEAFF.

The chain links TRBV18 to TRBJ2-5; D unclear. Germline V gene data show CDR1 as KGHSH and CDR2 as LQKENI. With 8 bases removed from V and 2 bases from J, the gap between germline ends came to 9 bases. This CDR3 is 12 amino acids long. The CDR3 loop reads CASTQVQETQYF. The CDR3 region has the DNA TGTGCCAGCACCCAGGTACAAGAGACCCAGTACTTC.

The rearrangement joins TRBV5-1 to TRBJ2-5; a possible D gene is TRBD2 (6 bases). V lost 4 bases, J lost 4 bases, and 14 bases lay in between. This CDR3 region has 14 residues. Germline CDR1 and CDR2: SGHRS and YFSETQ. The CDR3 DNA sequence: TGCGCCAGCAGCCTTTTTGGGGACTCAGAGACCCAGTACTTC. Its translation: CASSLFGDSETQYF.

The V call is TRBV6-1, the J call TRBJ2-7; possibly TRBD1 for D (5 bases). Trimming removed 0 bases from V and 5 bases from J, with 11 bases in between. Germline V gives CDR1 MNHNS, CDR2 SASEGT. The length of the CDR3 is 14 residues. The DNA of the CDR3 is TGTGCCAGCAGTGAAGCAGGGGTCATCGACGAGCAGTACTTC. This sequence encodes CASSEAGVIDEQYF.

With regard to this clone: The same CDR3 also results from other DNA sequences found in this sample. The chain uses TRBV19 and TRBJ2-1, with TRBD2 identical over 10 bases. Germline V CDR1 and CDR2: LNHDA, SQIVND (reference sequence). There are 15 residues in the CDR3. The J segment lost 9 bases and the V segment lost 5 bases, leaving 10 bases of the junction unmatched. DNA for the CDR3: TGTGCCAGTAGTGCTAGCCTAGCGGGAGTGGGTGAGCAGTTCTTC. Protein product: CASSASLAGVGEQFF.

The V and J genes are TRBV11-2 and TRBJ2-7; D is uncertain. V dropped 7 bases and J dropped 0 bases, with 13 bases sitting between them. This CDR3 contains 14 residues. Germline values: CDR1 SGHAT, CDR2 FQNNGV. For the CDR3, the DNA is TGTGCCAGCACGCCTACAGACGTCTCCTACGAGCAGTACTTC. This sequence encodes CASTPTDVSYEQYF.

The rearrangement uses TRBV11-1 and TRBJ2-7; D unresolved. CDR3 length: 14 amino acids. Trimming removed 0 bases from V and 1 base from J, with 7 bases in between. Germline CDR1 and CDR2: SGHAT and FQDESV (reference sequence). The CDR3 nucleotides read TGTGCCAGCAGCTTAGCGGGCCCATCCTACGAGCAGTACTTC. This sequence encodes CASSLAGPSYEQYF.

The chain links TRBV18 to TRBJ2-5, with 9 bases matching TRBD1. V gave up 6 bases and J gave up 2 bases; unmatched junction bases: 10. Germline values: CDR1 KGHSH, CDR2 LQKENI. This CDR3 has 16 amino acids. As DNA, the CDR3 is TGTGCCAGCTCCTCAGTACAGGGGGCCCAACAAGAGACCCAGTACTTC. Amino acids: CASSSVQGAQQETQYF. Variable domain in full (rest from reference TRBV18 and TRBJ2-5): NAGVMQNPRHLVRRRGQEARLRCSPMKGHSHVYWYRQLPEEGLKFMVYLQKENIIDESGMPKERFSAEFPKEGPSILRIQQVVRGDSAAYFCASSSVQGAQQETQYFGPGTRLLVL.

This chain joins TRBV2 and TRBJ2-7; D is possibly TRBD2 (6 bases). This CDR3 has 16 amino acids. Germline V lookup: CDR1 SNHLY, CDR2 FYNNEI. V lost 6 bases to trimming and J lost 0 bases, with 18 bases between them. The CDR3 nucleotides read TGTGCCAGCAGCCATCCCAGGGACTCTGCCTCCTACGAGCAGTACTTC. Its translation is CASSHPRDSASYEQYF.

CDR3 DNA: TGTGCCAGCAGTTATTTCGGGACGGCGAACTACGAGCAGTACTTC. It is translated as CASSYFGTANYEQYF. This sequence joins TRBV6-6 and TRBJ2-7, with D perhaps matching TRBD1 or TRBD2 (5 bases each). Germline values: CDR1 MNHNY, CDR2 SVGAGI (reference sequence). V was pared by 3 bases and J by 3 bases, with 15 bases between. The CDR3 spans 15 residues.

Only one count was recorded for this clone. The chain links TRBV28 to TRBJ1-1; no definite D call. With 3 bases removed from V and 1 base from J, the gap between germline ends came to 12 bases. Germline CDR1 MDHEN, CDR2 SYDVKM. The CDR3 sequence is 15 residues long. The CDR3 loop is CASSLPSPANTEAFF. CDR3 sequence (DNA): TGTGCCAGCAGTTTGCCCTCCCCAGCGAACACTGAAGCTTTCTTT.

The chain links TRBV28 to TRBJ2-3, with D possibly TRBD1 on 6 matching bases. The CDR3 totals 17 residues. CDR1 and CDR2 from the germline V gene are MDHEN and SYDVKM. The V gene lost 4 bases and the J gene lost 2 bases, with 19 bases spanning the gap. The CDR3 nucleotides read TGTGCCAGCAGTTCCCCTATGGGGGCACTTATCACAGATACGCAGTATTTT. Translating gives CASSSPMGALITDTQYF.

The chain combines TRBV5-1 with TRBJ2-1; D gene ambiguous. This CDR3 comprises 13 residues. Germline V gene sequence: CDR1 SGHRS, CDR2 YFSETQ. V was trimmed by 4 bases and J by 4 bases, leaving 9 bases between them. The CDR3 nucleotides are TGCGCCAGCAGCCCCGACGTTTACAATGAGCAGTTCTTC. Amino acid sequence: CASSPDVYNEQFF.

This chain links TRBV10-1 with TRBJ2-7, with D hard to call. Trimming pared 7 bases from V and 4 bases from J, leaving 11 bases between. The germline CDR1 and CDR2 sequences are WNHNN and SYGVQD (reference sequence). This CDR3 spans 12 amino acids. The CDR3 reads CASTSRSYEQYF. The CDR3 coding sequence is TGCGCCAGCACAAGCAGGTCATACGAGCAGTACTTC.

For the CDR3, the DNA is TGTGCCAGTATAGCAAGCGCGGGAGGGCCTTACAATGAGCAGTTCTTC. This gives the protein CASIASAGGPYNEQFF. This chain links TRBV19 with TRBJ2-1, with 9 bases fitting TRBD2. The CDR3 spans 16 residues. Germline V lookup: CDR1 LNHDA, CDR2 SQIVND (reference sequence). J lost 4 bases, V lost 7 bases, and 11 bases had no gene match.

The chain has TRBV25-1 and TRBJ2-7; 9 bases fit TRBD1. V shed 1 base, J shed 5 bases, and the junction held 12 bases outside the gene matches. From germline, CDR1 is MGHDK and CDR2 SYGVNS. The CDR3 is made up of 17 amino acids. As DNA, the CDR3 is TGTGCCAGCAGTGAATCCACCAGAGGGACAGGGTGGAACGAGCAGTACTTC. This gives the protein CASSESTRGTGWNEQYF.

Only one count was recorded for this clone. The chain links TRBV18 to TRBJ2-2; the match to TRBD1 covers 9 bases. Per germline, CDR1 KGHSH and CDR2 LQKENI. The CDR3 sequence is 16 residues long. V shed 3 bases and J 2 bases; nucleotides not matched to a gene: 4. CDR3 protein: CASSPRTGANTGELFF. In DNA, the CDR3 is TGTGCCAGCTCACCCAGGACAGGGGCCAACACCGGGGAGCTGTTTTTT.

The genes are TRBV28 and TRBJ1-1, with D perhaps matching TRBD1 (5 bases). The CDR3 is made up of 14 amino acids. The V gene's germline CDR1 is MDHEN and CDR2 SYDVKM. The V and J ends lost 4 bases and 11 bases respectively, with 20 bases between them. The CDR3 bases are TGTGCCAGCAGTTCCGAGGGGAGGACGGTGAGGGCTTTCTTT. It codes for CASSSEGRTVRAFF.

V and J are TRBV10-2 and TRBJ2-7, with TRBD1 as a possible D gene (6 bases). This CDR3 spans 12 amino acids. CDR1 WSHSY and CDR2 SAAADI come from the germline V gene. V lost 3 bases and J lost 6, with 9 bases in between. DNA for the CDR3: TGCGCCAGCAGTGACAGGGGACGCGAGCAGTACTTC. Protein product: CASSDRGREQYF.

The rearrangement uses TRBV2 and TRBJ2-1, with 7 bases fitting TRBD1. This CDR3 region has 13 residues. Looked up from germline, CDR1 is SNHLY and CDR2 is FYNNEI. Germline trimming cut 2 bases from V and 9 bases from J; bases unmatched to any gene: 4. The CDR3 DNA follows: TGTGCCAGCAGTGAACAGGGGGAAGGTGAGCAGTTCTTC. Translated: CASSEQGEGEQFF.

The chain has TRBV2 and TRBJ2-6, with 11 positions matching TRBD1. This CDR3 comprises 17 residues. J was trimmed by 3 bases and V by 4 bases; bases with no gene match: 5. Germline-derived CDR1 and CDR2 are SNHLY and FYNNEI. The CDR3: CASSVRTGGVGANVLTF. The CDR3 bases are TGTGCCAGCAGTGTTAGGACAGGGGGCGTTGGGGCCAACGTCCTGACTTTC.

The chain has TRBV29-1 and TRBJ2-5, with D maybe TRBD1 (5 bases). The assigned J gene may be wrong: the sequence end matches TRBJ2-7 better. The V gene's germline CDR1 is SQVTM and CDR2 ANQGSEA. The CDR3 is 11 residues long. The CDR3 sequence: CSALQGYEQYF. Written as DNA, the CDR3 is TGCAGCGCGCTCCAGGGTTACGAGCAGTACTTC.

The gene calls are TRBV11-2 and TRBJ2-7; TRBD2 agrees at 8 bases. The CDR3 runs 15 residues. V shed 5 bases, J shed 8 bases, and the junction held 14 bases outside the gene matches. Germline CDR1 is SGHAT and CDR2 is FQNNGV. In DNA form, the CDR3 reads TGTGCCAGCAGCCGGCCCGGGAGGGCCCCTCTTAAGCAGTACTTC. Its translation is CASSRPGRAPLKQYF.